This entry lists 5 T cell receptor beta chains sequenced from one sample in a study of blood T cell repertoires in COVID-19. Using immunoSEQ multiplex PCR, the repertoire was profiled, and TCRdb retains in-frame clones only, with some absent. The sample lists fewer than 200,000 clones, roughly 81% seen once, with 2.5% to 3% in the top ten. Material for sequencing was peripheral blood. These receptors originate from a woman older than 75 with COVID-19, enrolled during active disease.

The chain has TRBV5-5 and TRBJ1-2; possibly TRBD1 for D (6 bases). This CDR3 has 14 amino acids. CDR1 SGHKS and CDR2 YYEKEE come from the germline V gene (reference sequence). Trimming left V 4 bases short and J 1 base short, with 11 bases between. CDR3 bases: TGTGCCAGCAGCCCGCAGGGGCTTAACTATGGCTACACCTTC. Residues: CASSPQGLNYGYTF.

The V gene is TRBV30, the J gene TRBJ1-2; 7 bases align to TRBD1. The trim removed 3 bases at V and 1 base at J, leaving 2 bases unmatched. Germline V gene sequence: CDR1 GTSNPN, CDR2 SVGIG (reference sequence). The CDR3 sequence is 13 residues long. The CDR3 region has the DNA TGTGCCTGGAGCAGACAGGGTAACTATGGCTACACCTTC. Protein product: CAWSRQGNYGYTF.

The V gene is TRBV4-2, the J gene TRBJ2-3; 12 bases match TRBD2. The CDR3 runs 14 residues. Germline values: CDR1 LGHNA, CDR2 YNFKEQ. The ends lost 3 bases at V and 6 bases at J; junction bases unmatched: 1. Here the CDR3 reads CASSQTSGSDTQYF. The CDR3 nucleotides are TGTGCCAGCAGCCAGACTAGCGGGAGTGATACGCAGTATTTT.

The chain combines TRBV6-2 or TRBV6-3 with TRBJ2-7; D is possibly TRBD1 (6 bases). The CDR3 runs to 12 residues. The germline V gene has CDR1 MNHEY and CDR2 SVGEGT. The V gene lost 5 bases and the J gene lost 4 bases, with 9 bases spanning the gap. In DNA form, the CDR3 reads TGTGCCAGCAGTCCAACAGGGTACGAGCAGTACTTC. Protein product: CASSPTGYEQYF.

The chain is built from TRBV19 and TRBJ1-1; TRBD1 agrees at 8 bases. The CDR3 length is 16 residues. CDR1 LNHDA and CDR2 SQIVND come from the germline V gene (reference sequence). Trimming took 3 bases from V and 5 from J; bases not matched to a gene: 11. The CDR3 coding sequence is TGTGCCAGTAGTATGTCATCAGGGGGCGAGGAAACTGAAGCTTTCTTT. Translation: CASSMSSGGEETEAFF.